This is a list of T cell receptor beta chains from one sample in a study of blood T cell repertoires in COVID-19. The repertoire was sequenced with immunoSEQ multiplex PCR; TCRdb's copy has only in-frame clones and lacks some. Here the sample spans roughly 250,000 clones, 75% to 95% being singletons. Material: PBMCs or T cells enriched from blood (not recorded which). The source is a woman aged 18-29 years who had recovered from COVID-19. CDR3s include the opening cysteine and the closing phenylalanine or tryptophan. D genes are given only for firm matches. For some rows the clone size is stated as once, few or many, or as a class when expanded; others skip it.

J | V | D | size | DNA | CDR3
TRBJ1-1 | TRBV7-9 | TRBD1 | once | TGTGCCAGCAGCTCTGGACAGGGGGCTTATGAAGCTTTCTTT | CASSSGQGAYEAFF
TRBJ2-2 | TRBV5-1 | TRBD2 | - | TGCGCCAGCAGCTTAGGCCTAGCGGGAACCGGGGAGCTGTTTTTT | CASSLGLAGTGELFF
TRBJ1-2 | TRBV28 | TRBD1 | - | TGTGCCAGCAGTCCGGGACAGCGCTATGGCTACACCTTC | CASSPGQRYGYTF
TRBJ1-5 | TRBV28 | TRBD1 | once | TGTGCCAGCAGTTTCCCCGGGACAGGGATTCAGCCCCAGCATTTT | CASSFPGTGIQPQHF
TRBJ1-1 | TRBV9 | - | - | TGTGCCAGCAGCGTAGACCCTCCATTGAGCGGGGGGTTCACTGAAGCTTTCTTT | CASSVDPPLSGGFTEAFF
TRBJ1-6 | TRBV9 | TRBD1 | - | TGTGCCAGCAGTTGGGACAGCGGCAATTCACCCCTCCACTTT | CASSWDSGNSPLHF
TRBJ1-2 | TRBV5-4 | TRBD1 | - | TGTGCCAGCAAAGACAGGGGGGGCTATGGCTACACCTTC | CASKDRGGYGYTF
TRBJ1-2 | TRBV5-5 | - | - | TGTGCCAGCAGATCCCGGGAGGGGGGAGTTAACTATGGCTACACCTTC | CASRSREGGVNYGYTF
TRBJ1-4 | TRBV7-9 | - | - | TGTGCCAGCGCCCGCGGGGGGGATGAAAAACTGTTTTTT | CASARGGDEKLFF
TRBJ2-1 | TRBV21-1 | - | once | TGTGCCAGCAGCAAAGTCGACAGCTTTAATGAGCAGTTCTTC | CASSKVDSFNEQFF
TRBJ1-3 | TRBV19 | - | - | TGTGCCAGTAGTATTCAGGACAGCCGCACCATATATTTT | CASSIQDSRTIYF
TRBJ2-2 | TRBV7-7 | - | - | TGTGCTAGCAGCTTAGGTCCACAGACTACGAACACCGGGGAGCTGTTTTTT | CASSLGPQTTNTGELFF
TRBJ1-5 | TRBV28 | TRBD1 | - | TGTGCCAGCAGCCCGATCCAGGGGGCGCGGACGGGTCAGCCCCAGCATTTT | CASSPIQGARTGQPQHF
TRBJ2-7 | TRBV3-1/TRBV3-2 | TRBD1 | - | TGTGCCAGCAGCGAAACCGGGACAGTCTCCTACGAGCAGTACTTC | CASSETGTVSYEQYF
TRBJ1-1 | TRBV6-4 | TRBD1 | once | TGTGCCAGCAGTGACCGACAGGGGACGAACACTGAAGCTTTCTTT | CASSDRQGTNTEAFF
TRBJ1-2 | TRBV10-3 | - | - | TGTGCCATCAGTGAGGTACTGATTTATGGCTACACCTTC | CAISEVLIYGYTF
TRBJ1-2 | TRBV4-3 | - | once | TGCGCCAGCAGCCAGGACTTGGACGGGGGATGGTATGGCTACACCTTC | CASSQDLDGGWYGYTF
TRBJ1-1 | TRBV7-6 | TRBD1 | - | TGTGCCAGCAGCCCTCCATTTAGGGACAGAGGCGCTTTCTTT | CASSPPFRDRGAFF
TRBJ2-1 | TRBV12-3/TRBV12-4 | - | once | TGTGCCAGCAGCACTTACGATGAGCAGTTCTTC | CASSTYDEQFF
TRBJ2-5 | TRBV5-5 | - | - | TGTGCCAGCAGCTTACTGGGCTCACAAGAGACCCAGTACTTC | CASSLLGSQETQYF
TRBJ1-2 | TRBV7-2 | - | - | TGTGCCAGCAGCTTAGCAGGTAGCGGCACTAACTATGGCTACACCTTC | CASSLAGSGTNYGYTF
TRBJ1-5 | TRBV28 | TRBD1 | - | TGTGCCAGCGGACAGGGACAACCAACATCGCCCCAGCATTTT | CASGQGQPTSPQHF